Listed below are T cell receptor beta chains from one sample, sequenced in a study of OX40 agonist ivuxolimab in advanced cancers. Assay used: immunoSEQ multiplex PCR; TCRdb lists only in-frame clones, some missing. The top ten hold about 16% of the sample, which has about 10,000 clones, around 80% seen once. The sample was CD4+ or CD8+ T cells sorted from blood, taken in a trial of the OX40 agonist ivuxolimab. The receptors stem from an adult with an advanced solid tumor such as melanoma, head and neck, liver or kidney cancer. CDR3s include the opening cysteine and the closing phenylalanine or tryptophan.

CASSYTFYYEQYF	TRBJ2-7	TRBV6-6
CASSPYRAYEQYF	TRBJ2-7	TRBV5-1
CASSLQGDTGELFF	TRBJ2-2	TRBV7-9
CASSVGNGNYGYTF	TRBJ1-2	TRBV9
CASSPKDSHAAFF	TRBJ1-1	TRBV7-9
CASSSGQGGLNQGYTF	TRBJ1-2	TRBV9
CASSYSDDWGYTF	TRBJ1-2	TRBV6-5
CASSASGYGYTF	TRBJ1-2	TRBV2
CASSWGGGNQPQHF	TRBJ1-5	TRBV27
CASSYSRTATDTQYF	TRBJ2-3	TRBV6-6
CATSRDLQGRLYEQYF	TRBJ2-7	TRBV15
CASSAGLAGDTQYF	TRBJ2-3	TRBV9
CASSWDSSTEKLFF	TRBJ1-4	TRBV18
CASSREESGGAYEQFF	TRBJ2-1	TRBV4-2
CASSSTPWGDEQYF	TRBJ2-7	TRBV27
CAWSGAGDAGELFF	TRBJ2-2	TRBV30
CASSLGGGADLIYEQYF	TRBJ2-7	TRBV5-1
CAIDRPMNTEAFF	TRBJ1-1	TRBV2
CASSLGTGPYNEQFF	TRBJ2-1	TRBV7-6
CASSPLAGGSGETQYF	TRBJ2-5	TRBV7-6
CASSTGPNTEAFF	TRBJ1-1	TRBV7-3
CASSEKGQGRETQYF	TRBJ2-5	TRBV10-1
CASSIQGNAEKLFF	TRBJ1-4	TRBV19
CASSGDRGLTGELFF	TRBJ2-2	TRBV5-1
CAISESTGEAYNSPLHF	TRBJ1-6	TRBV10-3
CASSLGYEQYF	TRBJ2-7	TRBV5-6
CASSPEGSFDEQFF	TRBJ2-1	TRBV7-9
CASSIWTWGRNEQFF	TRBJ2-1	TRBV19
CASSISTSTSGSYNEQFF	TRBJ2-1	TRBV19
CASSLVGQGYNEQFF	TRBJ2-1	TRBV11-3
CASTRQMNTEAFF	TRBJ1-1	TRBV2
CASAPGNTEAFF	TRBJ1-1	TRBV12-5
CASSWDSAIEQFF	TRBJ2-1	TRBV5-8
CAWSVSGAYEQYF	TRBJ2-7	TRBV30
CACKKANYNEQFF	TRBJ2-1	TRBV30
CASRAGTGLDTQYF	TRBJ2-3	TRBV6-1
CASSLGGQGYGYTF	TRBJ1-2	TRBV5-1
CASSPTILAQYF	TRBJ2-3	TRBV11-2
CSAFVPGQSMNTEAFF	TRBJ1-1	TRBV29-1
CAWSVRKAGNTEAFF	TRBJ1-1	TRBV30
CASSLDGSRWAFF	TRBJ1-1	TRBV5-4
CASTEIQATNEKLFF	TRBJ1-4	TRBV2
CASSPGEEQFF	TRBJ2-1	TRBV5-1
CASSEVASYNNEQFF	TRBJ2-1	TRBV2
CASRSAVDKVHNEKLFF	TRBJ1-4	TRBV21-1
CASSPGTSAYQETQYF	TRBJ2-5	TRBV7-3
CASKGVPDTQYF	TRBJ2-3	TRBV9